This T cell receptor beta chain was obtained from a study of shared clonotypes between healthy human individuals. Measured with immunoSEQ multiplex PCR; TCRdb has only the in-frame clones, and not every one. The sample has around 550,000 clones, roughly 95% seen once; the top ten hold 0.095% to 0.14%. This CDR3 contains 21 residues. Looked up from germline, CDR1 is MDHEN and CDR2 is SYDVKM. Deletions cut 6 bases from V and 0 bases from J, with 27 bases between. Naivety among CD8 cells was defined by CD45RO negativity and positive CCR7 selection, thereby excluding terminally differentiated effector memory CD45RA+ cells.

The sequence was collected from a woman aged 25-40 years in good health. What was sequenced was naive CD8+ T cells sorted from blood. J is TRBJ2-6 and V is TRBV28; maybe TRBD1 (5 bases). Here the CDR3 reads CASSPPGLSPNTDSGANVLTF. The CDR3 DNA follows: TGTGCCAGCAGCCCCCCAGGGCTCAGCCCTAATACCGACTCTGGGGCCAACGTCCTGACTTTC. The whole variable domain, remainder taken from reference TRBV28 and TRBJ2-6, is DVKVTQSSRYLVKRTGEKVFLECVQDMDHENMFWYRQDPGLGLRLIYFSYDVKMKEKGDIPEGYSVSREKKERFSLILESASTNQTSMYLCASSPPGLSPNTDSGANVLTFGAGSRLTVL.